One T cell receptor (beta chain) is described in this entry. Its antigen is undetermined. The data were taken from a study of chemoradiotherapy in HPV16-positive cancers. Overall study context: A couple of HPV16-positive patients' cells yielded candidate HPV-specific clones and common motifs.

The method was immunoSEQ multiplex PCR; TCRdb's version includes in-frame clones alone and lacks a portion of them. Of about 53,000 clones in the sample, roughly 90% are singletons; the top ten hold 2.5% to 4%. The study's findings and limits: For HPV16-positive patients, expanding HPV-responsive T cells associated with longer recurrence-free survival. Functional assays defining HPV-specific T cells used only a couple of HPV16-positive patients. Non-HPV-specific T cells did not expand in tumors during treatment, whereas candidate HPV-specific clones and E7-related motifs did.

The germline CDR1 and CDR2 sequences are SQVTM and ANQGSEA. V was clipped by 2 bases and J by 0 bases; unmatched bases: 4. The CDR3 is 15 amino acids. This specimen consisted of blood, obtained from a patient who underwent chemoradiotherapy. The chain uses TRBV29-1 and TRBJ2-1; 7 bases map to TRBD2. The sequence came from a human donor with HPV-associated anogenital cancer. The CDR3 nucleotides are TGCAGCGTTGAAAGCGGGACGCCCTCCTACAATGAGCAGTTCTTC. It translates to CSVESGTPSYNEQFF.